The 19 T cell receptor beta chains in this list originate from one sample, sequenced in a study of PD-1 blockade in classical Hodgkin lymphoma. Following autologous stem cell transplantation, relapse occurred in every patient, and exposure to brentuximab vedotin varied. Data came from immunoSEQ multiplex PCR; TCRdb stores just in-frame clones and leaves some out. The sample lists about 97,000 clones, over 80% occurring once. The sequences come from peripheral blood mononuclear cells (PBMCs), collected at baseline. The receptor source for this set is a human donor with classical Hodgkin lymphoma.

The rearrangement joins TRBV29-1 to TRBJ2-7, with D unresolved. The CDR3 is 12 amino acids. V gave up 4 bases and J gave up 2 bases, with 9 bases separating them. CDR1 is SQVTM and CDR2 is ANQGSEA in the germline V gene. The CDR3 DNA sequence: TGCAGCGTTGGAGCCAGCGCCTACGAGCAGTACTTC. It is translated as CSVGASAYEQYF.

Concerning this clone: This CDR3 is also generated by other DNA sequences in the sample. The chain joins TRBV6-5 to TRBJ2-5, with D perhaps TRBD1 (5 bases). Between the trimmed V and J ends, which lost 4 bases and 2 bases, there was a span of 8 bases. The germline CDR1 and CDR2 sequences are MNHEY and SVGAGI. This CDR3 is 13 amino acids long. For the CDR3, the DNA is TGTGCCAGCAGTTGGACATCGCAAGAGACCCAGTACTTC. It codes for CASSWTSQETQYF.

The gene calls are TRBV5-5 and TRBJ1-5; D remains ambiguous. The germline gives CDR1 SGHKS, CDR2 YYEKEE (reference sequence). Trimming removed 1 base from V and 5 bases from J, with 10 bases in between. The CDR3 has 14 amino acids. CDR3 coding DNA: TGTGCCAGCAGCTTGAGCGGGTTGGATCAGCCCCAGCATTTT. The encoded protein is CASSLSGLDQPQHF.

The chain recombines TRBV7-9 with TRBJ1-4; 7 nucleotides agree with TRBD1. The germline CDR1 and CDR2 sequences are SEHNR and FQNEAQ (reference sequence). This CDR3 has 16 residues. The ends lost 0 bases at V and 8 bases at J; junction bases unmatched: 9. CDR3 residues: CASSLAGTAVREKLFF. DNA for the CDR3: TGTGCCAGCAGCTTAGCAGGGACAGCCGTCCGAGAAAAACTGTTTTTT.

The J gene is TRBJ2-2, the V gene TRBV14, with 9 bases fitting TRBD2. CDR3 length: 15 residues. CDR1 is SGHDN and CDR2 is FVKESK in the germline V gene. Germline trimming cut 4 bases from V and 5 bases from J; bases unmatched to any gene: 5. The DNA for the CDR3 is TGTGCCAGCAGCCCCGGGCTAGCGGGGACCGGGGAGCTGTTTTTT. Its translation: CASSPGLAGTGELFF.

The chain employs TRBV7-2 and TRBJ1-2, with D perhaps matching TRBD1 (6 bases). Germline V gene lookup returns CDR1 SGHTA and CDR2 FQGNSA. V lost 4 bases, J lost 5 bases, and 17 bases lay in between. This CDR3 region has 15 residues. CDR3 loop: CASSSLSGTNYGYTF. CDR3 sequence (DNA): TGTGCCAGCAGCTCCCTGAGCGGGACAAATTATGGCTACACCTTC.

V is TRBV7-9 and J is TRBJ2-2; D is unclear. V was clipped by 5 bases and J by 5 bases, with 15 bases between them. The V gene's germline CDR1 is SEHNR and CDR2 FQNEAQ (reference sequence). This CDR3 contains 15 residues. The CDR3 spells CASSQSSTYTGELFF. CDR3 coding DNA: TGTGCCAGCAGCCAATCGTCGACATATACCGGGGAGCTGTTTTTT.

This clone was recorded a few times. The chain is built from TRBV7-2 and TRBJ2-7; D is unresolved. The CDR3 totals 14 residues. Germline V CDR1 and CDR2: SGHTA, FQGNSA. V lost 5 bases and J lost 3, with 14 bases in between. Here the CDR3 reads CASSLVWGDYEQYF. The CDR3 region has the DNA TGTGCCAGCAGCCTAGTGTGGGGTGACTACGAGCAGTACTTC. Combining the CDR3 with reference TRBV7-2 and TRBJ2-7 gives the whole variable domain GAGVSQSPSNKVTEKGKDVELRCDPISGHTALYWYRQSLGQGLEFLIYFQGNSAPDKSGLPSDRFSAERTGGSVSTLTIQRTQQEDSAVYLCASSLVWGDYEQYFGPGTRLTVT.

The chain links TRBV4-2 to TRBJ2-7; 12 positions agree with TRBD1. The CDR3 totals 17 residues. Germline CDR1 and CDR2: LGHNA and YNFKEQ. The V segment lost 3 bases and the J segment 7 bases; nucleotides outside the gene matches: 13. CDR3 region: CASSQNLPGQGAEEQYF. CDR3 DNA: TGTGCCAGCAGCCAGAACCTCCCGGGACAGGGGGCGGAGGAGCAGTACTTC.

The chain uses TRBV9 and TRBJ2-5; a weak D match, TRBD2 (7 bases). CDR3 size: 14 residues. CDR1 and CDR2 from the germline V gene are SGDLS and YYNGEE. V shed 6 bases and J shed 0 bases, with 12 bases lying between them. The DNA of the CDR3 is TGTGCCAGCACCAAAGGGGGGGACCAAGAGACCCAGTACTTC. Translation gives CASTKGGDQETQYF. Supplemented by reference TRBV9 and TRBJ2-5, the full variable domain reads DSGVTQTPKHLITATGQRVTLRCSPRSGDLSVYWYQQSLDQGLQFLIQYYNGEERAKGNILERFSAQQFPDLHSELNLSSLELGDSALYFCASTKGGDQETQYFGPGTRLLVL.

The genes are TRBV5-4 and TRBJ2-3, with 14 bases aligning to TRBD2. V trimming: 5 bases; J trimming: 6 bases; junction bases outside the gene matches: 11. Germline CDR1 and CDR2: SGHNT and YYREEE (reference sequence). This CDR3 has 17 residues. CDR3 coding DNA: TGTGCCAGCAGGACGGGGACTAGCGGGAGAACAGCCGATACGCAGTATTTT. This sequence encodes CASRTGTSGRTADTQYF.

This clone was counted only a few times. The genes are TRBV25-1 and TRBJ1-2; D call uncertain. V gave up 7 bases and J gave up 8 bases, with 14 bases separating them. Germline assignment: CDR1 MGHDK and CDR2 SYGVNS. The CDR3 runs 12 residues. This CDR3 reads CASKEDLSGYTF. CDR3 nucleotide sequence: TGTGCCAGCAAGGAGGATCTAAGCGGCTACACCTTC.

V is TRBV5-6 and J is TRBJ2-5; possible D gene TRBD1, 6 bases. CDR1 is SGHDT, CDR2 YYEEEE, per germline. The CDR3 runs 15 residues. With 5 bases removed from V and 4 bases from J, the gap between germline ends came to 18 bases. The CDR3 DNA follows: TGTGCCAGCAGACCGTCGACAGGAAGTTCAGAGACCCAGTACTTC. Amino acid sequence: CASRPSTGSSETQYF.

V gene TRBV29-1 combines with J gene TRBJ2-3, with 7 positions matching TRBD2. The trim removed 6 bases at V and 5 bases at J, leaving 11 bases unmatched. CDR3 size: 14 residues. CDR1 is SQVTM and CDR2 is ANQGSEA in the germline V gene. The CDR3 DNA reads as TGCAGCGTAACAGCGGGACTTTTTTTAGATACGCAGTATTTT. Translated, it gives CSVTAGLFLDTQYF.

This clone showed up just once. The sample contains more than one DNA sequence encoding this CDR3. V usage is TRBV7-9 and J usage is TRBJ1-1; TRBD1 matches at 7 bases. Germline V CDR1 and CDR2: SEHNR, FQNEAQ (reference sequence). CDR3 length equals 12 residues. The junction had 7 bases not matched to a gene; V was cut back by 5 bases and J by 10 bases. The CDR3 DNA reads as TGTGCCAGCAGCCCGGGGAGACAGGGAGCTTTCTTT. Protein sequence: CASSPGRQGAFF.

The gene calls are TRBV7-9 and TRBJ2-7, with 7 bases identical to TRBD2. Germline V lookup: CDR1 SEHNR, CDR2 FQNEAQ (reference sequence). The CDR3 has 13 amino acids. J lost 1 base, V lost 7 bases, and 4 bases had no gene match. The CDR3, as DNA: TGTGCCAGCAAGGGCGGGAGTTCCTACGAGCAGTACTTC. Amino acid sequence: CASKGGSSYEQYF.

The chain is built from TRBV2 and TRBJ2-2; D is perhaps TRBD1 (6 bases). This CDR3 has 15 amino acids. V lost 5 bases to trimming and J lost 4 bases, with 14 bases between them. Germline V CDR1 and CDR2: SNHLY, FYNNEI. The CDR3 DNA follows: TGTGCCAGCAGTCCCAGGGGCGGTAGCACCGGGGAGCTGTTTTTT. It yields the protein CASSPRGGSTGELFF.

The chain uses TRBV7-2 and TRBJ2-1; D possibly corresponds to TRBD2 (7 bases). Per the germline V gene, CDR1 is SGHTA and CDR2 is FQGNSA. This CDR3 is built from 14 residues. The ends were cut back, 5 bases at V and 10 bases at J, with 18 bases in the middle. The CDR3, as DNA: TGTGCCAGCAGCCAAGGGGGGGCACCGAGGGAGCAGTTCTTC. Amino acid sequence: CASSQGGAPREQFF.

This clone has ten or more counts. This chain uses TRBV7-9 with TRBJ2-2, with D possibly TRBD2 on 6 matching bases. The CDR3 has 16 residues. Germline V gives CDR1 SEHNR, CDR2 FQNEAQ (reference sequence). V was clipped by 6 bases and J by 0 bases, with 14 bases between them. CDR3 nucleotides: TGTGCCAGCAGTTCCCTCGGGAGCGCGAACACCGGGGAGCTGTTTTTT. Encoded protein: CASSSLGSANTGELFF.